The clone carrying this T cell receptor beta chain was seen once. What it binds is not known. These data come from a study of cytomegalovirus exposure and HLA in healthy donors. The assay was immunoSEQ multiplex PCR, and TCRdb's table has in-frame clones only and misses some. The table has 150,000 to 180,000 clones, roughly 86% seen once. After removal of 6 bases from V and 5 bases from J, the junction contained 7 bases not matched to a gene. Per the germline V gene, CDR1 is SNHLY and CDR2 is FYNNEI. The CDR3 has 16 amino acids. Study-level results: The authors listed around 150 TCR beta chains as cytomegalovirus-associated. Per published reports, the classifier diagnosed cytomegalovirus status with high specificity and sensitivity.

The chain has TRBV2 and TRBJ2-1, with 13 bases identical to TRBD2. Sequencing was carried out using PBMCs. This TCR was recovered from a human donor in good health. The CDR3 spells CASRTGLAGRHNEQFF. In DNA form, the CDR3 reads TGTGCCAGCAGGACGGGACTAGCGGGAAGGCACAATGAGCAGTTCTTC.